The clone carrying this TCR beta chain is a singleton in its sample. RNA was extracted with the RNeasy kit, and a quantity of roughly 0.45 to 1 ug was reverse transcribed using random hexamers. Multiplex PCR with immunoSEQ amplified the TCR beta CDR3 across 54 Vbeta and 13 Jbeta. TCRdb re-analysed the immunoSEQ multiplex PCR reads in MiXCR, keeping a single row per CDR3 protein. The sample holds about 160,000 distinct CDR3 sequences, 85% to 95% seen once. High-throughput TCR beta sequencing covered peripheral CD8+ and CD4+ T cells. Germline CDR1 is SNHLY and CDR2 is FYNNEI. V gave up 1 base and J gave up 11 bases, with 17 bases separating them. The CDR3 spans 14 residues. This record belongs to a study of CD8 T cells in Susac syndrome.

The sequence derives from a human donor in good health. The J gene is TRBJ1-1, the V gene TRBV2; no firm D call. Input material: CD4+ T cells from PBMCs. CDR3 nucleotide sequence: TGTGCCAGCAGTGAAGAGGTGGGTTCCAGAGCTGCTTTCTTT. This sequence encodes CASSEEVGSRAAFF.